A single sample is the source of the 29 T cell receptor beta chains below, sequenced in a study of PD-1 blockade in classical Hodgkin lymphoma (dated by TCRdb to about 2020). The library came from the immunoSEQ multiplex PCR assay. TCRdb limited this immuneACCESS table to in-frame rearrangements with V and J called. A share of clones is missing; checked studies link under half to unresolved V genes, and the rest is unexplained. The sample table lists 30,000 or so clones, around 90% of them with a count of one. The ten largest clonotypes hold roughly 0.2% of the sample. Sample time point, as interpreted from the label and publication: cycle 1 day 1 (C1D1), immediately before nivolumab initiation. All trial patients had relapsed after autologous stem cell transplantation, with cohorts A, B and C differing in prior brentuximab vedotin exposure. CD4+ T cells were purified from thawed PBMCs by magnetic negative selection with a Miltenyi CD4+ T cell isolation kit.

The sequenced sample was CD4+ T cells from blood, obtained at baseline. These receptors came from a human donor with classical Hodgkin lymphoma.

V usage is TRBV10-3 and J usage is TRBJ1-2; D possibly corresponds to TRBD1 (6 bases). This CDR3 comprises 12 residues. The germline gives CDR1 ENHRY, CDR2 SYGVKD. The V end lost 7 bases, the J end lost 4 bases, and 10 bases lay between the germline ends. CDR3 region: CAITKGGYGYTF. The CDR3 DNA follows: TGTGCCATCACTAAGGGGGGCTATGGCTACACCTTC.

The chain couples TRBV18 to TRBJ1-5; D gene unclear. This CDR3 has 13 residues. The V gene's germline CDR1 is KGHSH and CDR2 LQKENI. Trimming took 4 bases from V and 5 from J, leaving 9 bases between them. DNA of the CDR3: TGTGCCAGCTCACAAGGGCTTGATCAGCCCCAGCATTTT. It codes for CASSQGLDQPQHF.

The CDR3 nucleotides read TGTGCCAGCAGCCCTCGACAGGGGGTGGGAGAGCAGTACTTC. This codes for CASSPRQGVGEQYF. The V call is TRBV9, the J call TRBJ2-7; 9 nucleotides agree with TRBD1. Per the germline V gene, CDR1 is SGDLS and CDR2 is YYNGEE. CDR3 length: 14 residues. Trimming took 4 bases from V and 7 from J; bases not matched to a gene: 9.

This clone appeared a single time. This sequence joins TRBV7-3 and TRBJ2-1; 7 nucleotides match TRBD1. The CDR3 covers 12 residues. The J segment lost 11 bases and the V segment lost 5 bases, leaving 6 bases of the junction unmatched. The germline V gene encodes CDR1 SGHTA and CDR2 FQGTGA. Here the CDR3 DNA reads TGTGCCAGCAGCCAGGGACAGAATAAGCAGTTCTTC. It codes for CASSQGQNKQFF.

The chain uses TRBV6-6 and TRBJ1-5; D is perhaps TRBD1 (6 bases). Germline V lookup: CDR1 MNHNY, CDR2 SVGAGI (reference sequence). V was pared by 4 bases and J by 9 bases, with 16 bases between. The CDR3 covers 14 residues. As DNA, the CDR3 is TGTGCCAGCAGTTTGGACGGGACATTGTTGCCCCAGCATTTT. This encodes CASSLDGTLLPQHF.

The CDR3 DNA follows: TGTGCCAGCAGACCTATGCCGGGCGCCCATAGCAATCAGCCCCAGCATTTT. Residues: CASRPMPGAHSNQPQHF. The genes are TRBV28 and TRBJ1-5; D unresolved. Per the germline V gene, CDR1 is MDHEN and CDR2 is SYDVKM. Trimming left V 6 bases short and J 0 bases short, with 18 bases between. The CDR3 covers 17 residues. Based on the CDR3 plus reference TRBV28 and TRBJ1-5, the full variable domain is DVKVTQSSRYLVKRTGEKVFLECVQDMDHENMFWYRQDPGLGLRLIYFSYDVKMKEKGDIPEGYSVSREKKERFSLILESASTNQTSMYLCASRPMPGAHSNQPQHFGDGTRLSIL.

This chain joins TRBV28 and TRBJ2-2; 7 bases align to TRBD2. From germline, CDR1 is MDHEN and CDR2 SYDVKM. V shed 6 bases, J shed 3 bases, and the junction held 7 bases outside the gene matches. This CDR3 contains 15 residues. The CDR3 DNA is TGTGCCAGCAGCTTTGGGGGGAGGGACACCGGGGAGCTGTTTTTT. Translated: CASSFGGRDTGELFF.

The genes are TRBV27 and TRBJ2-3; D is ambiguous. V lost 3 bases, J lost 0 bases, and 7 bases lay in between. From germline, CDR1 is MNHEY and CDR2 SMNVEV (reference sequence). This CDR3 contains 14 residues. CDR3 DNA sequence: TGTGCCAGCAGTTTCGGCAGGAGCACAGATACGCAGTATTTT. It encodes CASSFGRSTDTQYF.

The chain recombines TRBV18 with TRBJ1-3, with TRBD1 as a possible D gene (6 bases). This CDR3 spans 18 amino acids. CDR1 KGHSH and CDR2 LQKENI come from the germline V gene. Trimming shortened V by 6 bases and J by 0 bases, and 21 bases separated the two germline ends. In DNA, the CDR3 is TGTGCCAGCTCGGTCGGGACACCCGGGAGGAGCTCTGGAAACACCATATATTTT. Amino acid sequence: CASSVGTPGRSSGNTIYF.

The chain combines TRBV5-4 with TRBJ2-5, with 8 positions matching TRBD2. V was clipped by 2 bases and J by 5 bases; unmatched bases: 14. The CDR3 sequence is 17 residues long. Looked up from germline, CDR1 is SGHNT and CDR2 is YYREEE (reference sequence). CDR3 nucleotide sequence: TGTGCCAGCAGCTTATCCCAACTGCTAGCGGGCGGTGAGACCCAGTACTTC. The encoded protein is CASSLSQLLAGGETQYF.

This clone came up a few times. The V and J genes are TRBV7-8 and TRBJ1-5, with a possible D match to TRBD1 (6 bases). This CDR3 is built from 16 residues. Germline CDR1 reads SGHVS; CDR2 reads FQNEAQ. Trimming cost V 0 bases and J 1 base, with 10 bases left between them. The CDR3 DNA reads as TGTGCCAGCAGCTTAGCGAGGCAGGGGAGCAATCAGCCCCAGCATTTT. This gives the protein CASSLARQGSNQPQHF.

The V call is TRBV5-1, the J call TRBJ1-2; weak D call: TRBD1 (6 bases). The CDR3 is made up of 12 amino acids. V was cut by 3 bases and J by 8 bases, with 11 bases left in between. Germline CDR1 reads SGHRS; CDR2 reads YFSETQ. CDR3 amino acids: CASSSGGHGYTF. In DNA form, the CDR3 reads TGCGCCAGCAGCTCGGGGGGGCACGGCTACACCTTC. Together with reference TRBV5-1 and TRBJ1-2, the CDR3 gives the full variable domain: KAGVTQTPRYLIKTRGQQVTLSCSPISGHRSVSWYQQTPGQGLQFLFEYFSETQRNKGNFPGRFSGRQFSNSRSEMNVSTLELGDSALYLCASSSGGHGYTFGSGTRLTVV.

The chain recombines TRBV25-1 with TRBJ1-6; D unclear. Trimming pared 2 bases from V and 4 bases from J, leaving 3 bases between. Germline values: CDR1 MGHDK, CDR2 SYGVNS. The CDR3 contains 13 residues. CDR3 DNA: TGTGCCAGCAGTGAACAGTATAATTCACCCCTCCACTTT. Protein: CASSEQYNSPLHF.

The chain links TRBV7-9 to TRBJ1-1; 8 nucleotides match TRBD1. This CDR3 is built from 15 residues. Germline assignment: CDR1 SEHNR and CDR2 FQNEAQ (reference sequence). Losses at the gene ends were 3 bases for V and 2 bases for J; bases not matched to a gene: 5. Here the CDR3 DNA reads TGTGCCAGCAGCTTTACAGGGGGGCCTAACACTGAAGCTTTCTTT. Translated, it gives CASSFTGGPNTEAFF.

This clone was picked up one time. This chain links TRBV4-1 with TRBJ2-5; the D is unclear. The CDR3 has 11 amino acids. Per the germline V gene, CDR1 is MGHRA and CDR2 is YSYEKL. Trimming removed 3 bases from V and 2 bases from J, with 1 base in between. The DNA of the CDR3 is TGCGCCAGCAGCCAGCAAGAGACCCAGTACTTC. Its protein is CASSQQETQYF.

The chain joins TRBV25-1 to TRBJ1-6; no firm D call. V was clipped by 1 base and J by 7 bases, with 8 bases between them. The CDR3 covers 14 residues. Germline lookup yields CDR1 MGHDK and CDR2 SYGVNS. The CDR3 bases are TGTGCCAGCAGTGAATCGACACGGAATTCACCCCTCCACTTT. Protein: CASSESTRNSPLHF.

The rearrangement links TRBV27 to TRBJ2-5; the match to TRBD1 covers 10 bases. Germline loops: CDR1 MNHEY, CDR2 SMNVEV (reference sequence). This CDR3 has 15 amino acids. V shed 6 bases and J 6 bases; nucleotides not matched to a gene: 10. The CDR3 nucleotides read TGTGCCAGCAGCCGGGACAGGGGTCGCGAGCAGACCCAGTACTTC. Protein: CASSRDRGREQTQYF.

The chain carries TRBV5-1 and TRBJ2-3, with TRBD2 identical over 7 bases. The ends lost 4 bases at V and 2 bases at J; junction bases unmatched: 4. CDR3 length: 14 amino acids. Germline CDR1 and CDR2: SGHRS and YFSETQ. CDR3 amino acids: CASSPGGYTDTQYF. Written as DNA, the CDR3 is TGCGCCAGCAGCCCGGGAGGATACACAGATACGCAGTATTTT.

The gene calls are TRBV30 and TRBJ2-7, with 13 positions matching TRBD2. J was trimmed by 9 bases and V by 1 base; bases with no gene match: 30. Germline V gives CDR1 GTSNPN, CDR2 SVGIG (reference sequence). The CDR3 is 22 residues long. The CDR3 DNA reads TGTGCCTGGAGTGGGAGCGGGGGGGTTCTGACTAGCGGGAGGCTCCCGCTTTCGCCGCAGTACTTC. Residues: CAWSGSGGVLTSGRLPLSPQYF.

This chain connects TRBV6-5 to TRBJ1-2; no reliable D call. Germline CDR1 is MNHEY and CDR2 is SVGAGI. V was cut by 5 bases and J by 5 bases, with 12 bases left in between. This CDR3 is built from 13 residues. The DNA of the CDR3 is TGTGCCAGCAGTAGCGCCATATCATATGGCTACACCTTC. Its translation: CASSSAISYGYTF.

This clone was counted between two and nine times. This chain links TRBV7-2 with TRBJ1-1, with D hard to call. The CDR3 runs 13 residues. Trimming stripped 3 bases from V and 1 base from J, with 6 bases between. The germline V gene has CDR1 SGHTA and CDR2 FQGNSA. DNA for the CDR3: TGTGCCAGCAGCTTTACCCAGAACACTGAAGCTTTCTTT. Protein: CASSFTQNTEAFF. The complete variable domain, with remaining parts taken from reference TRBV7-2 and TRBJ1-1, reads GAGVSQSPSNKVTEKGKDVELRCDPISGHTALYWYRQSLGQGLEFLIYFQGNSAPDKSGLPSDRFSAERTGGSVSTLTIQRTQQEDSAVYLCASSFTQNTEAFFGQGTRLTVV.

The count of this clone is one. This chain uses TRBV10-3 with TRBJ1-1; D unclear. Looked up from germline, CDR1 is ENHRY and CDR2 is SYGVKD. Trimming cost V 0 bases and J 2 bases, with 10 bases left between them. The CDR3 length is 15 residues. CDR3 amino acids: CAISESRVLNTEAFF. CDR3 sequence (DNA): TGTGCCATCAGTGAGTCGAGGGTTCTTAACACTGAAGCTTTCTTT.

This clone came up once. This CDR3 is CASTTQGAFSEAFF. The CDR3 DNA is TGTGCCAGTACGACACAGGGGGCTTTTTCTGAAGCTTTCTTT. The gene calls are TRBV19 and TRBJ1-1; 9 positions agree with TRBD1. The length of the CDR3 is 14 residues. The V segment lost 7 bases and the J segment 6 bases; nucleotides outside the gene matches: 9. Germline V CDR1 and CDR2: LNHDA, SQIVND (reference sequence).

Only one count was recorded for this clone. The chain is built from TRBV28 and TRBJ1-5, with D uncertain. There are 13 residues in the CDR3. In germline, CDR1 is MDHEN, CDR2 SYDVKM. Trimming cost V 4 bases and J 6 bases, with 10 bases left between them. The chain's CDR3 is CASSWQRSQPQHF. As DNA, the CDR3 is TGTGCCAGCAGTTGGCAGAGAAGTCAGCCCCAGCATTTT. Full variable domain (missing parts from reference TRBV28 and TRBJ1-5): DVKVTQSSRYLVKRTGEKVFLECVQDMDHENMFWYRQDPGLGLRLIYFSYDVKMKEKGDIPEGYSVSREKKERFSLILESASTNQTSMYLCASSWQRSQPQHFGDGTRLSIL.

The chain employs TRBV2 and TRBJ2-4; D remains unclear. Between the trimmed V and J ends, which lost 4 bases and 0 bases, there was a span of 10 bases. Germline assignment: CDR1 SNHLY and CDR2 FYNNEI. The CDR3 loop spans 15 amino acids. CDR3 nucleotide sequence: TGTGCCAGCAGTGTTCGTTCAGGAGCCAAAAACATTCAGTACTTC. Translating gives CASSVRSGAKNIQYF. Complete variable domain (other parts from reference TRBV2 and TRBJ2-4): EPEVTQTPSHQVTQMGQEVILRCVPISNHLYFYWYRQILGQKVEFLVSFYNNEISEKSEIFDDQFSVERPDGSNFTLKIRSTKLEDSAMYFCASSVRSGAKNIQYFGAGTRLSVL.

The rearrangement links TRBV5-6 to TRBJ1-2, with TRBD1 identical over 8 bases. The germline V gene has CDR1 SGHDT and CDR2 YYEEEE. This CDR3 spans 13 amino acids. After removal of 6 bases from V and 5 bases from J, the junction contained 6 bases not matched to a gene. CDR3 residues: CASIRDRGYGYTF. CDR3 DNA: TGTGCCAGCATCAGAGACAGGGGATATGGCTACACCTTC.

The chain couples TRBV5-5 to TRBJ1-1, with a tentative D call TRBD1 (6 bases). Deletions cut 1 base from V and 3 bases from J, with 16 bases between. The CDR3 contains 16 residues. The germline CDR1 and CDR2 sequences are SGHKS and YYEKEE (reference sequence). The CDR3 nucleotides read TGTGCCAGCAGCTTGTGGGCCGGGGGGCTAGACACTGAAGCTTTCTTT. Residues: CASSLWAGGLDTEAFF. The full variable domain, in which reference TRBV5-5 and TRBJ1-1 provide the parts outside the CDR3, is DAGVTQSPTHLIKTRGQQVTLRCSPISGHKSVSWYQQVLGQGPQFIFQYYEKEERGRGNFPDRFSARQFPNYSSELNVNALLLGDSALYLCASSLWAGGLDTEAFFGQGTRLTVV.

This sequence joins TRBV30 and TRBJ1-2, with D hard to call. CDR1 and CDR2 from the germline V gene are GTSNPN and SVGIG (reference sequence). The CDR3 sequence is 12 residues long. With 0 bases removed from V and 8 bases from J, the gap between germline ends came to 10 bases. The CDR3 nucleotides are TGTGCCTGGAGTGTACGGGGTCGGGGCTACACCTTC. Translating gives CAWSVRGRGYTF.

V gene TRBV2 combines with J gene TRBJ1-4; D unclear. The length of the CDR3 is 14 residues. V lost 5 bases and J 8 bases, leaving 15 bases between the germline ends. CDR1 is SNHLY and CDR2 is FYNNEI in the germline V gene. Here the CDR3 reads CASSPDTRLEKLFF. The DNA for the CDR3 is TGTGCCAGCAGTCCAGACACGAGATTAGAAAAACTGTTTTTT.